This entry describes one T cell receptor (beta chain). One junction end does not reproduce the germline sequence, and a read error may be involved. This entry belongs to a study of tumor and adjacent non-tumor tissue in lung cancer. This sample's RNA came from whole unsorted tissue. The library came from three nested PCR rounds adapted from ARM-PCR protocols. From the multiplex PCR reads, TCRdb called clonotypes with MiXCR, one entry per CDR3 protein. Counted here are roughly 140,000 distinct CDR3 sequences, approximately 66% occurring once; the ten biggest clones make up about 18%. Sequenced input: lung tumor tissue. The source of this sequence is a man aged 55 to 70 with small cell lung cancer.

CDR3 sequence: CASSLVAWEIQYF. The CDR3 region has the DNA TGTGCAAGCAGCTTAGTAGCCTGGGAGATCCAGTACTTC. The chain employs TRBV11-3 and TRBJ2-5; weak D call: TRBD2 (5 bases). CDR1 SGHNT and CDR2 YENEEA come from the germline V gene. The CDR3 loop spans 13 amino acids.